The 26 T cell receptor beta chains below all came from one sample that was sequenced in a study of blood T cells in healthy people across ages. A J-beta primer mix and a sample-barcoded 5' primer were used in a second PCR of roughly 6 to 11 cycles. TCRdb analysed the 5' RACE reads with MiXCR anew, one entry per CDR3 protein. The sample carries about a million distinct CDR3 sequences, roughly 48% recorded once. The material sequenced was blood. These receptor sequences come from a man aged 25 to 40 in good health.

In nucleotides, the CDR3 is TGTGCCAGCAGCTCGGGACAGGGATTCATGAACACTGAAGCTTTCTTT. Protein sequence: CASSSGQGFMNTEAFF. This chain links TRBV11-1 with TRBJ1-1; TRBD1 agrees at 9 bases. There are 16 residues in the CDR3. Germline CDR1 SGHAT, CDR2 FQDESV (reference sequence). J was trimmed by 0 bases and V by 4 bases; bases with no gene match: 6. The full variable domain, its missing parts supplied by reference TRBV11-1 and TRBJ1-1, is EAEVAQSPRYKITEKSQAVAFWCDPISGHATLYWYRQILGQGPELLVQFQDESVVDDSQLPKDRFSAERLKGVDSTLKIQPAELGDSAMYLCASSSGQGFMNTEAFFGQGTRLTVV.

A few counts support this clonotype. This chain links TRBV3-1 with TRBJ2-1, with 9 nucleotides matching TRBD2. Germline V gene sequence: CDR1 LGHDT, CDR2 YNNKEL (reference sequence). This CDR3 is 15 amino acids long. V trimming: 0 bases; J trimming: 7 bases; junction bases outside the gene matches: 4. CDR3 region: CASSQDRLAGNEQFF. The CDR3 region has the DNA TGTGCCAGCAGCCAAGATCGTCTAGCGGGGAATGAGCAGTTCTTC.

A word on this clonotype: This may arise from a read error, as a much more abundant clone is one base away. The chain employs TRBV3-1 and TRBJ2-1; D possibly corresponds to TRBD2 (6 bases). Germline V CDR1 and CDR2: LGHDT, YNNKEL (reference sequence). The CDR3 consists of 13 residues. The CDR3 protein is CACSQVPGGKQFF. For the CDR3, the DNA is TGTGCCTGCAGCCAAGTCCCCGGGGGTAAGCAGTTCTTC.

The chain is built from TRBV6-1 and TRBJ1-2, with D possibly matching TRBD1 (6 bases). Germline values: CDR1 MNHNS, CDR2 SASEGT. The CDR3 has 16 residues. Trimming shortened V by 3 bases and J by 0 bases, and 14 bases separated the two germline ends. CDR3 sequence reads: CASSDAGTLANYGYTF. The CDR3 region has the DNA TGTGCCAGCAGTGACGCTGGGACATTGGCTAACTATGGCTACACCTTC.

V is TRBV6-6 and J is TRBJ2-7; tentatively, D is TRBD1 (5 bases). V was cut by 5 bases and J by 3 bases, with 11 bases left in between. The V gene's germline CDR1 is MNHNY and CDR2 SVGAGI (reference sequence). The CDR3 covers 13 residues. The CDR3 DNA reads TGTGCCAGCAGTGACAGTCAACTCTACGAGCAGTACTTC. Protein: CASSDSQLYEQYF.

The rearrangement joins TRBV29-1 to TRBJ2-3; D remains ambiguous. The V gene's germline CDR1 is SQVTM and CDR2 ANQGSEA. CDR3 size: 12 residues. Trimming shortened V by 4 bases and J by 7 bases, and 12 bases separated the two germline ends. CDR3 in DNA: TGCAGCGTTGCCCCAGAGGCAAATACGCAGTATTTT. Translated: CSVAPEANTQYF.

V usage is TRBV5-1 and J usage is TRBJ1-1, with D possibly being TRBD1 (6 bases). The CDR3 totals 13 residues. Germline V gene data show CDR1 as SGHRS and CDR2 as YFSETQ. The ends were cut back, 7 bases at V and 3 bases at J, with 13 bases in the middle. CDR3 in amino acids: CASALRGDTEAFF. CDR3 bases: TGCGCCAGCGCACTCAGGGGCGACACTGAAGCTTTCTTT.

The genes are TRBV3-1 and TRBJ1-2; no clear D gene. The V end was cut by 6 bases, the J end by 4 bases, with 24 bases between. The CDR3 covers 17 residues. The V gene's germline CDR1 is LGHDT and CDR2 YNNKEL (reference sequence). This chain's CDR3 is CASSLSGSLKVGYGYTF. Here the CDR3 DNA reads TGTGCCAGCAGTCTATCGGGCTCCCTCAAAGTCGGCTATGGCTACACCTTC.

This clonotype was seen more than once but under ten times. J is TRBJ2-3 and V is TRBV5-1; 9 bases agree with TRBD1. CDR1 and CDR2 from the germline V gene are SGHRS and YFSETQ. With V trimmed by 4 bases and J by 2 bases, 8 bases remained unmatched. This CDR3 region has 16 residues. The CDR3 DNA follows: TGCGCCAGCAGCCCGGGACAGGGATTATCCACAGATACGCAGTATTTT. Encoded protein: CASSPGQGLSTDTQYF.

This clonotype ranks as medium-sized. V and J are TRBV7-3 and TRBJ2-7; no firm D call. The CDR3 consists of 14 residues. V was shortened by 2 bases and J by 2 bases, with 10 bases between the two germline ends. Germline V gene data show CDR1 as SGHTA and CDR2 as FQGTGA. Here the CDR3 DNA reads TGTGCCAGCAGCTTAGGAAAACCCCCCTACGAGCAGTACTTC. Encoded protein: CASSLGKPPYEQYF.

The CDR3 loop reads CASSLSIWGDSQETQYF. CDR3 nucleotides: TGCGCCAGCAGCTTGTCAATTTGGGGAGACAGCCAAGAGACCCAGTACTTC. The chain uses TRBV5-1 and TRBJ2-5, with D perhaps matching TRBD1 or TRBD2 (5 bases each). The V end was cut by 1 base, the J end by 1 base, with 17 bases between. The CDR3 totals 17 residues. The germline V gene has CDR1 SGHRS and CDR2 YFSETQ.

The V call is TRBV12-3 or TRBV12-4, the J call TRBJ2-1; maybe TRBD2 (5 bases). The V end was cut by 6 bases, the J end by 13 bases, with 22 bases between. CDR3 length: 14 residues. CDR3 in amino acids: CASSKDPHGETQFF. The CDR3 DNA is TGTGCCAGCAGCAAGGACCCTCACGGGGAGACCCAGTTCTTC.

CDR3 sequence reads: CASSFSPTRYEQYF. As DNA, the CDR3 is TGCGCCAGCAGCTTTTCTCCAACTAGATACGAGCAGTACTTC. The V and J genes are TRBV5-1 and TRBJ2-5; tentatively, D is TRBD2 (5 bases). The J call is doubtful: the DNA matches TRBJ2-7 better. The V gene's germline CDR1 is SGHRS and CDR2 YFSETQ. The CDR3 has 14 amino acids.

This clonotype was observed a handful of times. The rearrangement uses TRBV2 and TRBJ2-3, with 13 positions matching TRBD2. V shed 2 bases and J 2 bases; nucleotides not matched to a gene: 10. The CDR3 contains 19 residues. Germline values: CDR1 SNHLY, CDR2 FYNNEI. The CDR3 DNA is TGTGCCAGCAGTGAATCCCCGGGACTAGCGGGGCCCTACACAGATACGCAGTATTTT. Translated: CASSESPGLAGPYTDTQYF.

This chain links TRBV7-9 with TRBJ2-1; weak D call: TRBD2 (6 bases). Trimming took off 1 base at V and 6 bases at J, with 22 bases between the two ends. Germline CDR1 SEHNR, CDR2 FQNEAQ (reference sequence). The CDR3 is 18 residues long. The CDR3 is CASSLDGWRGQSINEQFF. The CDR3 DNA reads TGTGCCAGCAGCTTAGATGGTTGGCGGGGCCAATCAATCAATGAGCAGTTCTTC. The variable domain in full, completed from reference TRBV7-9 and TRBJ2-1, reads DTGVSQNPRHKITKRGQNVTFRCDPISEHNRLYWYRQTLGQGPEFLTYFQNEAQLEKSRLLSDRFSAERPKGSFSTLEIQRTEQGDSAMYLCASSLDGWRGQSINEQFFGPGTRLTVL.

This clonotype has just a few counts. V is TRBV29-1 and J is TRBJ1-2; D gene uncertain. CDR1 SQVTM and CDR2 ANQGSEA come from the germline V gene. V was pared by 2 bases and J by 3 bases, with 7 bases between. The CDR3 runs to 12 residues. The CDR3 is CSVELGDYGYTF. The CDR3 coding sequence is TGCAGCGTTGAACTGGGAGACTATGGCTACACCTTC.

The chain has TRBV3-1 and TRBJ2-5, with D possibly TRBD2 on 6 matching bases. CDR1 is LGHDT and CDR2 is YNNKEL in the germline V gene (reference sequence). The CDR3 length is 12 residues. Trimming shortened V by 0 bases and J by 12 bases, and 11 bases separated the two germline ends. This CDR3 reads CASSQERRAEYF. The DNA for the CDR3 is TGTGCCAGCAGCCAAGAAAGGAGGGCCGAGTACTTC.

The CDR3 sequence is CASSSVRLSNQPQHF. Written as DNA, the CDR3 is TGTGCCAGCAGTTCCGTCCGACTTTCTAATCAGCCCCAGCATTTT. The chain links TRBV12-3 or TRBV12-4 to TRBJ1-5; D not certain. The CDR3 covers 15 residues. V shed 4 bases and J shed 4 bases, with 14 bases lying between them.

The chain combines TRBV11-2 with TRBJ2-3; D uncertain. The CDR3 totals 15 residues. Germline V gene lookup returns CDR1 SGHAT and CDR2 FQNNGV. The V end was cut by 5 bases, the J end by 6 bases, with 18 bases between. CDR3 amino acids: CASSVRRGRSDTQYF. DNA of the CDR3: TGTGCCAGCAGCGTCAGACGAGGCCGGTCGGATACGCAGTATTTT.

The rearrangement uses TRBV27 and TRBJ2-6, with 9 bases aligning to TRBD1. CDR3 length: 18 residues. Germline assignment: CDR1 MNHEY and CDR2 SMNVEV (reference sequence). J gave up 0 bases and V 4 bases, and 7 bases lay outside the gene matches. The CDR3 loop reads CASSSGTGIYSGANVLTF. CDR3 coding DNA: TGTGCCAGCAGTTCGGGGACAGGGATTTACTCTGGGGCCAACGTCCTGACTTTC. The entire variable domain, with the rest obtained from reference TRBV27 and TRBJ2-6, is as follows: EAQVTQNPRYLITVTGKKLTVTCSQNMNHEYMSWYRQDPGLGLRQIYYSMNVEVTDKGDVPEGYKVSRKEKRNFPLILESPSPNQTSLYFCASSSGTGIYSGANVLTFGAGSRLTVL.

This clonotype was observed a few times. This chain connects TRBV12-3 or TRBV12-4 to TRBJ2-5, with D possibly being TRBD2 (5 bases). Trimming pared 6 bases from V and 2 bases from J, leaving 13 bases between. The CDR3 sequence is 14 residues long. CDR3 region: CASRENRGQETQYF. The CDR3 coding sequence is TGTGCCAGCAGGGAAAACCGGGGTCAAGAGACCCAGTACTTC.

This clonotype was counted a few times. This chain links TRBV11-2 with TRBJ2-3, with D perhaps matching TRBD1 (5 bases). The V gene's germline CDR1 is SGHAT and CDR2 FQNNGV. Trimming removed 5 bases from V and 3 bases from J, with 15 bases in between. The CDR3 runs to 15 residues. CDR3 loop: CASSPWGQATDTQYF. CDR3 in DNA: TGTGCCAGCAGCCCATGGGGCCAGGCGACAGATACGCAGTATTTT.

This clonotype occurred a few times. The chain carries TRBV27 and TRBJ1-5, with a possible D match to TRBD1 (6 bases). CDR3 length equals 16 residues. Trimming cost V 3 bases and J 1 base, with 13 bases left between them. Per germline, CDR1 MNHEY and CDR2 SMNVEV (reference sequence). The CDR3 is CASSFAGAASNQPQHF. DNA for the CDR3: TGTGCCAGCAGTTTTGCGGGGGCGGCAAGCAATCAGCCCCAGCATTTT.

This clonotype has at least ten counts. The chain uses TRBV29-1 and TRBJ2-5, with 9 nucleotides matching TRBD1. This CDR3 is 12 amino acids long. J lost 5 bases, V lost 7 bases, and 5 bases had no gene match. From germline, CDR1 is SQVTM and CDR2 ANQGSEA. Here the CDR3 DNA reads TGCAGCGCCCACAGGGGGCAGGAGACCCAGTACTTC. This encodes CSAHRGQETQYF.

This clonotype was detected only a few times. The rearrangement links TRBV29-1 to TRBJ2-2, with TRBD1 identical over 7 bases. Germline lookup yields CDR1 SQVTM and CDR2 ANQGSEA. The CDR3 covers 13 residues. V shed 5 bases, J shed 8 bases, and the junction held 8 bases outside the gene matches. The CDR3 DNA is TGCAGCGTTATGACAGGGTTAACAGGGGAGCTGTTTTTT. Protein product: CSVMTGLTGELFF.

Comments on this clonotype: Its ends do not fully match the called genes, so a read error is possible. The rearrangement uses TRBV7-9 and TRBJ2-7, with TRBD2 matching over 10 bases. Germline loops: CDR1 SEHNR, CDR2 FQNEAQ (reference sequence). This CDR3 has 16 residues. The CDR3 DNA reads as TGTGCCAGCAGTTTAGGGACTAGCGTTTTTACCTACGAGCAGTACTTC. Translation: CASSLGTSVFTYEQYF.